This TCR beta chain comes out of a study of blood T cells in healthy people across ages. It was with a sample-barcoded 5' primer and a J-beta primer mix that a second PCR of roughly 7 to 12 cycles was run. The authors tagged each cDNA molecule using a template-switch adaptor with 12 random nucleotides. Each CDR3 protein gets one entry after TCRdb re-called the 5' RACE reads with MiXCR. The sample holds under 800,000 distinct CDR3 sequences, 21% seen once. Every sample yielded at least 6 million isolated PBMCs. V shed 3 bases and J 5 bases; nucleotides not matched to a gene: 3. The CDR3 is made up of 15 amino acids.

This sequence was found in a man between 65 and 85 years old in good health. Sequencing was carried out using blood. This chain joins TRBV23-1 and TRBJ1-5, with TRBD1 matching 11 bases. TRBV23-1 carries the ORF label, with uncertain function. Here the CDR3 reads CASSHPGQGDQPQHF. The CDR3 DNA is TGCGCCAGCAGTCACCCGGGACAGGGGGATCAGCCCCAGCATTTT.